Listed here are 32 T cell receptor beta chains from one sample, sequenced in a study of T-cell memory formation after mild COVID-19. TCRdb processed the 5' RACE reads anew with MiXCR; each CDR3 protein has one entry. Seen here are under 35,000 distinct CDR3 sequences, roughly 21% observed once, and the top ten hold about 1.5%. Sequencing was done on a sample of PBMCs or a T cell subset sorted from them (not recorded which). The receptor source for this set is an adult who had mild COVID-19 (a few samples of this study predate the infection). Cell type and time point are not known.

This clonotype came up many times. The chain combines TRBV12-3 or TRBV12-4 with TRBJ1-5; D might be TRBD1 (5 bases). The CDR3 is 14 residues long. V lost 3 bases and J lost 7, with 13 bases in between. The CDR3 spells CASSFGGRGQPQHF. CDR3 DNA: TGTGCCAGCAGTTTTGGGGGAAGGGGACAGCCCCAGCATTTT.

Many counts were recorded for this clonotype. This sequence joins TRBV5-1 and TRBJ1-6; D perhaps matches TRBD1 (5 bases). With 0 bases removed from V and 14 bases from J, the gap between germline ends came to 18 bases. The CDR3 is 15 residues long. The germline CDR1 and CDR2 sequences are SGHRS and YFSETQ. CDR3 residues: CASSLAVSGSRALHF. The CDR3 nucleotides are TGCGCCAGCAGCTTGGCGGTCTCGGGCTCCAGGGCCCTCCACTTT.

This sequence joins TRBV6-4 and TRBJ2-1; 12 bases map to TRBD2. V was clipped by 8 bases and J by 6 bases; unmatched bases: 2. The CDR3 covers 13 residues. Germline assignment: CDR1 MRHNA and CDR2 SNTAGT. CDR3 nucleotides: TGTGCCAGCCTAGCGGGGGGGAGCAATGAGCAGTTCTTC. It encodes CASLAGGSNEQFF.

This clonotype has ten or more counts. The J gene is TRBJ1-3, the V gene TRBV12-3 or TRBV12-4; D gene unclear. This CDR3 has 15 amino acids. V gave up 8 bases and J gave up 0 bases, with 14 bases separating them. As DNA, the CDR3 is TGTGCCAGCTTCCCAGTCCAGACCTCTGGAAACACCATATATTTT. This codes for CASFPVQTSGNTIYF.

As DNA, the CDR3 is TGTGCCAGCAGTTTAGCAGGGGACTCCTCCTACGAGCAGTACTTC. Its translation: CASSLAGDSSYEQYF. The V and J genes are TRBV27 and TRBJ2-7; TRBD1 or TRBD2 may be the D gene (6 bases each). CDR1 and CDR2 (germline): MNHEY, SMNVEV (reference sequence). Trimming pared 2 bases from V and 0 bases from J, leaving 11 bases between. This CDR3 is 15 amino acids long.

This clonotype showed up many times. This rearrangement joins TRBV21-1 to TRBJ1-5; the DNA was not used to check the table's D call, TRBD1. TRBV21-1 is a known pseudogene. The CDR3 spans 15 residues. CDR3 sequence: CASSTTGDSNQPQHF. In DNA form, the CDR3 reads TGTGCCAGCAGCACGACAGGGGATAGCAATCAGCCCCAGCATTTT.

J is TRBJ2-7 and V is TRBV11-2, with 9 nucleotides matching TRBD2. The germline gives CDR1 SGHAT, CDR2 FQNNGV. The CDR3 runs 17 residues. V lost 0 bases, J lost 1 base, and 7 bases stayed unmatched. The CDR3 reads CASSLDSLAGISYEQYF. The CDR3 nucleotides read TGTGCCAGCAGCTTAGATAGCCTAGCGGGGATATCCTACGAGCAGTACTTC.

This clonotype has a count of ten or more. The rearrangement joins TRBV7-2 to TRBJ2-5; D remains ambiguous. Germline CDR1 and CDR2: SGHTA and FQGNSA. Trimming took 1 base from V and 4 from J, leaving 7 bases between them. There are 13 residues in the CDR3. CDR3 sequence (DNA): TGTGCCAGCAGCTTAGGGGCCGTAGAGACCCAGTACTTC. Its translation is CASSLGAVETQYF.

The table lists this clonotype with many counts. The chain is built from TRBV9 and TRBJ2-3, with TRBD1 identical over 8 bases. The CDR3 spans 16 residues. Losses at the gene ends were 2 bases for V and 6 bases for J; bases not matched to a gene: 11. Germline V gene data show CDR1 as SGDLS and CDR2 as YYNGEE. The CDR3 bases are TGTGCCAGCAGCGTCGCCGCGACAGGGGTTGTGGATACGCAGTATTTT. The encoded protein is CASSVAATGVVDTQYF.

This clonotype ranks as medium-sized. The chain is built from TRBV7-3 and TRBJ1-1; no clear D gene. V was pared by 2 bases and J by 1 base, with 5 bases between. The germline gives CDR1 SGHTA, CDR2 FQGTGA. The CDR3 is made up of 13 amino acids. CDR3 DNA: TGTGCCAGCAGCTTAGGCCAGAACACTGAAGCTTTCTTT. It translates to CASSLGQNTEAFF.

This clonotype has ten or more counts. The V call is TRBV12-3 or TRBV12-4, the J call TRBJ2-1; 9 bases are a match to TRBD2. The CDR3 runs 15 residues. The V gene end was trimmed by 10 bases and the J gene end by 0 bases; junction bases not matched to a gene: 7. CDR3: CATKKAGGSYNEQFF. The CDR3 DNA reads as TGTGCCACCAAAAAAGCGGGGGGCTCCTACAATGAGCAGTTCTTC.

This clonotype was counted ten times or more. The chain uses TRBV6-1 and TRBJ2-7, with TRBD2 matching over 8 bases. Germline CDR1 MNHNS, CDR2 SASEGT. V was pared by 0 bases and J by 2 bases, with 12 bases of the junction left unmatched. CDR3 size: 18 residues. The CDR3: CASSEAGDPSGLAYEQYF. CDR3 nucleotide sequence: TGTGCCAGCAGTGAAGCGGGGGACCCTAGCGGGCTCGCCTACGAGCAGTACTTC.

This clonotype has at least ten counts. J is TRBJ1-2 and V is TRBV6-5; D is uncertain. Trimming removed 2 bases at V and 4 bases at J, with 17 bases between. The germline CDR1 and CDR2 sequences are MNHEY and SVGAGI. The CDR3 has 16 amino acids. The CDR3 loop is CASSYTTQSWVYGYTF. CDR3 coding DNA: TGTGCCAGCAGTTACACAACCCAATCTTGGGTCTATGGCTACACCTTC.

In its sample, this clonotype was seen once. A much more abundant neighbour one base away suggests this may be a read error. CDR3 sequence (DNA): TGTGCCAGCAGGCGACAGGGAGGAACCGGGGATCTGTTTTTT. It specifies CASRRQGGTGDLFF. V gene TRBV6-5 combines with J gene TRBJ2-2; tentative D call: TRBD1 (7 bases). The CDR3 runs 14 residues. Germline values: CDR1 MNHEY, CDR2 SVGAGI.

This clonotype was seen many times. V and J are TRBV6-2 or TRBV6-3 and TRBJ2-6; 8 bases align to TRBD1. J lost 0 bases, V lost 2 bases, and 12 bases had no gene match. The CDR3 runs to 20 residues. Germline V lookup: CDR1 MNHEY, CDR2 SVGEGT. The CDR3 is CASSYPLDRATSSGANVLTF. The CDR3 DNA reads TGTGCCAGCAGTTACCCCTTGGACAGGGCGACAAGCTCTGGGGCCAACGTCCTGACTTTC.

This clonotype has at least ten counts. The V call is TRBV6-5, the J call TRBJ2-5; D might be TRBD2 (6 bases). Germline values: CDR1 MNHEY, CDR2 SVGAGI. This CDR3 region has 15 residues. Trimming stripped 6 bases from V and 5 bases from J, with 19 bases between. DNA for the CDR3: TGTGCCAGCAGCAACACACTAGCATCGGGGGAGACCCAGTACTTC. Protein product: CASSNTLASGETQYF.

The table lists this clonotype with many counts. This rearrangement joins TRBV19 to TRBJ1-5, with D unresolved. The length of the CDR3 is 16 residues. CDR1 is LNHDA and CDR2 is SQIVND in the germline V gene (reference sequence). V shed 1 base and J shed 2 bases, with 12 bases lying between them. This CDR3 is CASSIAPARGNQPQHF. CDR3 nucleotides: TGTGCCAGTAGTATAGCCCCAGCTAGGGGCAATCAGCCCCAGCATTTT.

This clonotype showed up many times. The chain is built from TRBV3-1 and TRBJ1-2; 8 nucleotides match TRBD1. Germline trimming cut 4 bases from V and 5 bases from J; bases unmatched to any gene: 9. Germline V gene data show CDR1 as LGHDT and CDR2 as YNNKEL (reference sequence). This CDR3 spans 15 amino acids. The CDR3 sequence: CASSRQGRGGYGYTF. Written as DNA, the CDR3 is TGTGCCAGCAGCCGACAGGGGCGAGGGGGGTATGGCTACACCTTC.

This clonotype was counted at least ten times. CDR3 residues: CASSPRGGNNEQFF. The CDR3 nucleotides are TGTGCCAGCAGCCCCCGGGGGGGGAACAATGAGCAGTTCTTC. The genes are TRBV3-1 and TRBJ2-1, with 8 bases aligning to TRBD2. The CDR3 loop spans 14 amino acids. V was clipped by 4 bases and J by 5 bases; unmatched bases: 4. CDR1 and CDR2 (germline): LGHDT, YNNKEL (reference sequence).

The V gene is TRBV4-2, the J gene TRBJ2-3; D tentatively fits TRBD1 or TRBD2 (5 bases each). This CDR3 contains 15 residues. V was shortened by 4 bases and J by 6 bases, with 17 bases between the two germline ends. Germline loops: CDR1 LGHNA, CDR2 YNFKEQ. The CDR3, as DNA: TGTGCCAGCAGCCCACATTCAGGGAGACCCGATACGCAGTATTTT. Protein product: CASSPHSGRPDTQYF.

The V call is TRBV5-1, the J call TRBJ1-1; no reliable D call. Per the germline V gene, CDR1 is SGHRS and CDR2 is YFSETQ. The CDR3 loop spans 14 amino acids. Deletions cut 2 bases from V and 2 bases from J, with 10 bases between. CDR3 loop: CASSLQRFNTEAFF. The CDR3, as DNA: TGCGCCAGCAGCTTACAACGGTTTAACACTGAAGCTTTCTTT.

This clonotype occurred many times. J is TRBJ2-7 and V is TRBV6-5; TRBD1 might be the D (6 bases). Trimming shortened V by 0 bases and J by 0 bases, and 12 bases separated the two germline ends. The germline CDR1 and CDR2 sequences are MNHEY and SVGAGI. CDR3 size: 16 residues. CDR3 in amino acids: CASSYSLGASSYEQYF. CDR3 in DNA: TGTGCCAGCAGTTACTCGTTGGGGGCGAGCTCCTACGAGCAGTACTTC.

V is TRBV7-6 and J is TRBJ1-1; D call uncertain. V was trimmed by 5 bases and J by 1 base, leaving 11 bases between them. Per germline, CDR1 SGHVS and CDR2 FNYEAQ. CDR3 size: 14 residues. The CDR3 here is CASSLHGQNTEAFF. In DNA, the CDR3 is TGTGCCAGCAGCCTCCACGGTCAGAACACTGAAGCTTTCTTT.

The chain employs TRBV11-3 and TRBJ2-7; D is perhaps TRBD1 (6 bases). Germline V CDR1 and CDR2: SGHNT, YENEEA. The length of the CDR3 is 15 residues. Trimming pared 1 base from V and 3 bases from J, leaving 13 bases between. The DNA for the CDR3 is TGTGCCAGCAGCTTAGTCGACAGGTTACGCTACGAGCAGTACTTC. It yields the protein CASSLVDRLRYEQYF.

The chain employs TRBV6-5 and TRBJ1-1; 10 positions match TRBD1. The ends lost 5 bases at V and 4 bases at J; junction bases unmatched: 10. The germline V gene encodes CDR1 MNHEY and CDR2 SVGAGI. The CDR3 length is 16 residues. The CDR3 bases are TGTGCCAGCAGTCCGACCCCGGACAGGGGGGGCACTGAAGCTTTCTTT. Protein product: CASSPTPDRGGTEAFF.

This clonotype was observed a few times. The chain's CDR3 is CSASGTPGGYTF. CDR3 DNA: TGCAGTGCTAGTGGGACCCCTGGGGGCTACACCTTC. The chain employs TRBV20-1 and TRBJ1-2; perhaps TRBD1 as D (5 bases). Trimming cost V 3 bases and J 8 bases, with 13 bases left between them. The CDR3 contains 12 residues. Germline V lookup: CDR1 DFQATT, CDR2 SNEGSKA (reference sequence).

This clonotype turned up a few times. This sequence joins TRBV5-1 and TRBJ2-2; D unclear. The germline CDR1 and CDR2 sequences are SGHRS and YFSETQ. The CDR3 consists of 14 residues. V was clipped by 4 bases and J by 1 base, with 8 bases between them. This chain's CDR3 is CASSPGMNTGELFF. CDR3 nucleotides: TGCGCCAGCAGCCCAGGAATGAACACCGGGGAGCTGTTTTTT.

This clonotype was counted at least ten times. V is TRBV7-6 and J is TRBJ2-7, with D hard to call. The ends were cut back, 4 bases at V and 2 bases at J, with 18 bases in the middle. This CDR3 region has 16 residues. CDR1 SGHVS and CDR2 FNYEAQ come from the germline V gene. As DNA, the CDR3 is TGTGCCAGCAGCTCCCCTAATAGTAGATTTCCCTACGAGCAGTACTTC. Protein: CASSSPNSRFPYEQYF.

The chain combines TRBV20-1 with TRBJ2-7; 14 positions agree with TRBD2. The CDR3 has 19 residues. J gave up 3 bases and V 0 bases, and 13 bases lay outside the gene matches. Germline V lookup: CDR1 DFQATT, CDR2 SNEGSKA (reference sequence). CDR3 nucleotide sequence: TGCAGTGCTAGAGATATCGGACTAGCGGGGGGCCGGACATTCTACGAGCAGTACTTC. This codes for CSARDIGLAGGRTFYEQYF.

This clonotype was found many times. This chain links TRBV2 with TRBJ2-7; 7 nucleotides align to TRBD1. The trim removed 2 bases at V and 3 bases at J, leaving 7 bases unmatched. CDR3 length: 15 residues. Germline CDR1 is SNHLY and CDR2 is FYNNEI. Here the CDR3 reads CASSEYQGVVYEQYF. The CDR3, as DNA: TGTGCCAGCAGTGAATATCAGGGGGTAGTCTACGAGCAGTACTTC.

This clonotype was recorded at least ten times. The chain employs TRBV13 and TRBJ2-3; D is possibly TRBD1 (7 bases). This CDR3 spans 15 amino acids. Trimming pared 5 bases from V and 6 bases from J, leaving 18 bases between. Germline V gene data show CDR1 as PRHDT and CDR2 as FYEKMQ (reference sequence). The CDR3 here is CASSPRGARVDTQYF. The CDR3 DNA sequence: TGTGCCAGCAGCCCCAGGGGGGCGCGGGTGGATACGCAGTATTTT.

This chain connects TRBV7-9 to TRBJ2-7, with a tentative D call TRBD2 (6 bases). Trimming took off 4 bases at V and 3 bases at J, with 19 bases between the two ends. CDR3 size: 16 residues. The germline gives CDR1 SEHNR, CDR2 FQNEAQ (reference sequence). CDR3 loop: CASSSGTFISLYEQYF. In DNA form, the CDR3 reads TGTGCCAGCAGCTCGGGGACTTTCATTTCCCTCTACGAGCAGTACTTC.